Presented here are 32 T cell receptor beta chains from one specimen sequenced in a study of immune characterization of retroperitoneal liposarcoma. TCRdb processed the PCR reads anew with MiXCR; each CDR3 protein has one entry. The profile shows about 10,000 distinct CDR3 sequences, around 37% of them singletons. Sequenced sample: tumor tissue. These TCRs come from a female donor with retroperitoneal liposarcoma.

This clonotype appeared once. V usage is TRBV6-1 and J usage is TRBJ2-1; D gene uncertain. The DNA matches TRBJ2-5 better at its end, which makes the J call doubtful. The CDR3 covers 16 residues. Germline V gives CDR1 MNHNS, CDR2 SASEGT. The CDR3 reads CASSELSMRSGETQYF. The CDR3 DNA reads TGTGCCAGCAGTGAACTGTCGATGAGATCCGGAGAGACCCAGTACTTC.

This clonotype is classed as medium-sized. The chain has TRBV7-2 and TRBJ1-2; D is uncertain. Germline CDR1 and CDR2: SGHTA and FQGNSA. CDR3 size: 13 residues. V shed 5 bases and J shed 4 bases, with 11 bases lying between them. This CDR3 is CASSRAGPYGYTF. Here the CDR3 DNA reads TGTGCCAGCAGCCGCGCGGGTCCCTATGGCTACACCTTC.

This clonotype is a singleton in its sample. The rearrangement links TRBV6-1 to TRBJ2-5; TRBD1 matches 7 bases. Germline V gene sequence: CDR1 MNHNS, CDR2 SASEGT. This CDR3 region has 16 residues. The J segment lost 5 bases and the V segment lost 0 bases, leaving 9 bases of the junction unmatched. For the CDR3, the DNA is TGTGCCAGCAGTGAAGCAAGGGACAGTCTCTGGGAGACCCAGTACTTC. Protein sequence: CASSEARDSLWETQYF.

This chain uses TRBV6-8 with TRBJ2-5; TRBD1 matches 7 bases. The end of the DNA is better explained by TRBJ2-7, so the J call may be wrong. The CDR3 has 14 residues. From germline, CDR1 is MNHGY and CDR2 SAAAGT. CDR3 amino acids: CASKYRGDTYEQYF. CDR3 in DNA: TGTGCCAGCAAATACAGGGGAGACACCTACGAGCAGTACTTC.

The chain joins TRBV6-6 to TRBJ2-1; 8 bases are shared with TRBD2. Germline V gene sequence: CDR1 MNHNY, CDR2 SVGAGI (reference sequence). This CDR3 region has 15 residues. With V trimmed by 2 bases and J by 7 bases, 7 bases remained unmatched. In nucleotides, the CDR3 is TGTGCCAGCAGTTACCACGCGGGAGGAGGTAATGAGCAGTTCTTC. Amino acids: CASSYHAGGGNEQFF.

The J gene is TRBJ2-1, the V gene TRBV7-8; D remains ambiguous. Germline loops: CDR1 SGHVS, CDR2 FQNEAQ. V was trimmed by 5 bases and J by 1 base, leaving 12 bases between them. The CDR3 is 15 amino acids. The CDR3 loop is CASSPLRDSYNEQFF. The CDR3 DNA is TGTGCCAGCAGCCCCCTTAGGGATTCCTACAATGAGCAGTTCTTC.

This clonotype was detected once. The chain couples TRBV12-3 or TRBV12-4 to TRBJ1-2; TRBD1 agrees at 11 bases. V lost 5 bases, J lost 2 bases, and 4 bases stayed unmatched. This CDR3 region has 15 residues. The CDR3: CASSPWDRGNYGYTF. CDR3 sequence (DNA): TGTGCCAGCAGTCCTTGGGACAGGGGGAACTATGGCTACACCTTC.

By frequency in the sample, this clonotype is medium-sized. The chain uses TRBV7-8 and TRBJ2-2; 8 positions match TRBD2. V gave up 2 bases and J gave up 6 bases; unmatched junction bases: 8. The CDR3 covers 16 residues. Germline CDR1 is SGHVS and CDR2 is FQNEAQ. The CDR3: CASSLFTGGGPGELFF. The CDR3 nucleotides are TGTGCCAGCAGCTTATTTACGGGAGGGGGGCCCGGGGAGCTGTTTTTT.

This clonotype was seen a handful of times. The V gene is TRBV12-3 or TRBV12-4, the J gene TRBJ1-1; 7 nucleotides agree with TRBD1. Trimming removed 3 bases from V and 7 bases from J; junction bases left unmatched: 8. The CDR3 sequence is 14 residues long. The CDR3 sequence is CASSFAPQGDEAFF. DNA of the CDR3: TGTGCCAGCAGTTTCGCGCCCCAGGGGGATGAAGCTTTCTTT.

The J gene is TRBJ2-1, the V gene TRBV11-1, with D perhaps TRBD2 (5 bases). The end of the DNA is better explained by TRBJ2-5, so the J call may be wrong. CDR3 length equals 12 residues. The germline V gene has CDR1 SGHAT and CDR2 FQDESV (reference sequence). The CDR3 DNA is TGTGCCAGCAGCTTAGGGGCGGGGACCCAGTACTTC. This gives the protein CASSLGAGTQYF.

Many counts were recorded for this clonotype. DNA of the CDR3: TGTGCCAGCAGCTTACGAACTAGCGGGATGGGTGAGACCCAGTTCTTC. This translates into CASSLRTSGMGETQFF. The gene calls are TRBV7-2 and TRBJ2-1; the match to TRBD2 covers 10 bases. With V trimmed by 2 bases and J by 13 bases, 14 bases remained unmatched. The germline CDR1 and CDR2 sequences are SGHTA and FQGNSA. The CDR3 covers 16 residues.

This clonotype came up a few times. V gene TRBV27 combines with J gene TRBJ2-5; TRBD1 might be the D (6 bases). TRBJ2-7 matches the DNA end more closely, so the J call is doubtful. The germline CDR1 and CDR2 sequences are MNHEY and SMNVEV (reference sequence). This CDR3 contains 13 residues. In DNA, the CDR3 is TGTGCCAGCAGTCGAGCAGGGGCCTACGAGCAGTACTTC. Its protein is CASSRAGAYEQYF.

This chain links TRBV11-3 with TRBJ2-1; 14 nucleotides agree with TRBD2. The ends lost 6 bases at V and 12 bases at J; junction bases unmatched: 10. The germline V gene encodes CDR1 SGHNT and CDR2 YENEEA. CDR3 length: 15 residues. This CDR3 is CASSAGTSGRDGQFF. In nucleotides, the CDR3 is TGTGCCAGCAGTGCCGGGACTAGCGGGAGAGATGGGCAGTTCTTC. Based on the CDR3 plus reference TRBV11-3 and TRBJ2-1, the full variable domain is EAGVVQSPRYKIIEKKQPVAFWCNPISGHNTLYWYLQNLGQGPELLIRYENEEAVDDSQLPKDRFSAERLKGVDSTLKIQPAELGDSAVYLCASSAGTSGRDGQFFGPGTRLTVL.

The V gene is TRBV10-2, the J gene TRBJ1-1; D not certain. The CDR3 consists of 13 residues. The germline gives CDR1 WSHSY, CDR2 SAAADI. Trimming took 3 bases from V and 1 from J, leaving 6 bases between them. The CDR3 DNA reads TGCGCCAGCAGTGAAGTAGGGAACACTGAAGCTTTCTTT. Its protein is CASSEVGNTEAFF.

This clonotype was counted ten times or more. The chain joins TRBV27 to TRBJ2-5, with TRBD2 matching over 14 bases. Germline V lookup: CDR1 MNHEY, CDR2 SMNVEV (reference sequence). The CDR3 length is 15 residues. The junction had 3 bases not matched to a gene; V was cut back by 6 bases and J by 3 bases. This CDR3 reads CASRGLAGGEETQYF. DNA for the CDR3: TGTGCCAGCAGAGGACTAGCGGGGGGAGAAGAGACCCAGTACTTC.

Regarding this clonotype: One end of the junction is discordant with germline, which a read error may explain. The chain has TRBV6-5 and TRBJ2-2, with TRBD2 matching over 12 bases. There are 19 residues in the CDR3. CDR1 is MNHEY and CDR2 is SVGAGI in the germline V gene. The CDR3 reads CASSYSTSGRPGYTGELFF. Here the CDR3 DNA reads TGTGCCAGCAGCTACTCAACTAGCGGGAGGCCGGGGTACACCGGGGAGCTGTTTTTT.

V and J are TRBV6-1 and TRBJ2-3; 12 bases match TRBD1. There are 16 residues in the CDR3. Germline-derived CDR1 and CDR2 are MNHNS and SASEGT. The V gene end was trimmed by 5 bases and the J gene end by 0 bases; junction bases not matched to a gene: 3. CDR3 sequence (DNA): TGTGCCAGCAGTTCCGGGACAGGGGGCAGCACAGATACGCAGTATTTT. Translated: CASSSGTGGSTDTQYF.

This clonotype is termed medium-sized. The V call is TRBV6-1, the J call TRBJ2-1; maybe TRBD1 (6 bases). Near its end, the DNA agrees better with TRBJ2-7, so the J call may be wrong. CDR1 MNHNS and CDR2 SASEGT come from the germline V gene. The CDR3 is made up of 16 amino acids. In DNA, the CDR3 is TGTGCCAGCAGTTTGCCCGCCGGTACAGGGTGGTACGAGCAGTACTTC. It translates to CASSLPAGTGWYEQYF.

The V gene is TRBV14, the J gene TRBJ1-6, with D hard to call. CDR3 length: 13 residues. The germline gives CDR1 SGHDN, CDR2 FVKESK. The V end lost 4 bases, the J end lost 8 bases, and 9 bases lay between the germline ends. CDR3 sequence (DNA): TGTGCCAGCAGCCCTCGCGAATATTCACCCCTCCACTTT. It codes for CASSPREYSPLHF.

CDR3 sequence: CASSSGTGRRTEAFF. CDR3 nucleotide sequence: TGTGCCAGCAGCTCCGGGACAGGGAGGCGGACTGAAGCTTTCTTT. The chain has TRBV7-2 and TRBJ1-1, with TRBD1 identical over 9 bases. V dropped 4 bases and J dropped 5; count of bases not matched to a gene: 8. Germline V gives CDR1 SGHTA, CDR2 FQGNSA. The CDR3 contains 15 residues.

This clonotype appeared a few times. CDR3 loop: CASSLGRLAGYNEQFF. In nucleotides, the CDR3 is TGTGCCAGCAGCTTAGGTAGACTAGCGGGCTACAATGAGCAGTTCTTC. The chain employs TRBV7-2 and TRBJ2-1; 10 bases fit TRBD2. CDR3 length equals 16 residues. The V gene's germline CDR1 is SGHTA and CDR2 FQGNSA. J was trimmed by 3 bases and V by 1 base; bases with no gene match: 3.

This chain joins TRBV6-6 and TRBJ2-1; weak D call: TRBD2 (5 bases). V lost 6 bases and J lost 10, with 16 bases in between. Germline V lookup: CDR1 MNHNY, CDR2 SVGAGI (reference sequence). The CDR3 sequence is 13 residues long. CDR3 nucleotides: TGTGCCAGCAGGCTTGGACTTTCTTACGAGCAGTTCTTC. Amino acids: CASRLGLSYEQFF.

The rearrangement joins TRBV6-8 to TRBJ2-5, with 10 nucleotides matching TRBD1. The J call is in doubt because the DNA end fits TRBJ2-1 better. CDR1 is MNHGY, CDR2 SAAAGT, per germline. There are 16 residues in the CDR3. CDR3 coding DNA: TGTGCCAGCAGTGCCCTCCCGGGACAGGGGTACAATGAGCAGTTCTTC. As protein: CASSALPGQGYNEQFF.

V usage is TRBV12-3 or TRBV12-4 and J usage is TRBJ2-3; TRBD2 aligns across 12 bases. The CDR3 loop spans 15 amino acids. V lost 6 bases, J lost 0 bases, and 1 base stayed unmatched. The CDR3 loop reads CASRGTSGSTDTQYF. CDR3 sequence (DNA): TGTGCCAGCAGAGGGACTAGCGGGAGCACAGATACGCAGTATTTT.

This clonotype was recorded at least ten times. V gene TRBV6-1 combines with J gene TRBJ2-1; TRBD1 aligns across 8 bases. The DNA end is more similar to TRBJ2-7, so the J call may be wrong. CDR1 is MNHNS and CDR2 is SASEGT in the germline V gene. CDR3 length equals 14 residues. The CDR3 is CASSETGGTYEQYF. In nucleotides, the CDR3 is TGTGCCAGCAGTGAAACAGGGGGGACCTACGAGCAGTACTTC.

In the case of this clonotype: A much larger clone is a single base away; this may be a read error. The chain combines TRBV25-1 with TRBJ2-3; the D gene is possibly TRBD2 (5 bases). Germline values: CDR1 MGHDK, CDR2 SYGVNS. This CDR3 spans 14 amino acids. V lost 0 bases and J lost 14, with 18 bases in between. CDR3 coding DNA: TGTGCCAGCAGTGAATATTCGGCGGCCGGGGAGCTGTATTTT. Its translation: CASSEYSAAGELYF.

In this sample, this clonotype turned up a few times. This chain links TRBV27 with TRBJ2-5; perhaps TRBD2 as D (7 bases). CDR3 length equals 15 residues. CDR1 MNHEY and CDR2 SMNVEV come from the germline V gene (reference sequence). V gave up 1 base and J gave up 6 bases, with 15 bases separating them. CDR3 DNA sequence: TGTGCCAGCAGTTTATTTCGGGGGGCCACCCAGACCCAGTACTTC. Protein sequence: CASSLFRGATQTQYF.

This clonotype was recorded a few times. V gene TRBV6-1 combines with J gene TRBJ2-1, with TRBD1 identical over 9 bases. The J segment lost 9 bases and the V segment lost 5 bases, leaving 20 bases of the junction unmatched. The CDR3 spans 18 residues. Per the germline V gene, CDR1 is MNHNS and CDR2 is SASEGT. CDR3 sequence (DNA): TGTGCCAGCAGTTCGCCCCAAGGTTCAGGGACAGGGAAAGGTGAGCAGTTCTTC. This sequence encodes CASSSPQGSGTGKGEQFF.

The table lists this clonotype with a few counts. This sequence joins TRBV6-1 and TRBJ2-1; 7 nucleotides match TRBD1. The CDR3 totals 16 residues. The V gene end was trimmed by 3 bases and the J gene end by 4 bases; junction bases not matched to a gene: 9. The germline V gene has CDR1 MNHNS and CDR2 SASEGT. CDR3 region: CASSDTSGTAYNEQFF. As DNA, the CDR3 is TGTGCCAGCAGTGACACCTCCGGGACAGCATACAATGAGCAGTTCTTC.

The rearrangement links TRBV12-3 or TRBV12-4 to TRBJ2-1; 8 nucleotides agree with TRBD2. The DNA end favors TRBJ2-7, so the J call may be wrong. This CDR3 has 18 amino acids. The CDR3 nucleotides are TGTGCCAGCAGTGGTAGCGGGGAGGGCCGACAGTCCTACAATGAGCAGTACTTC. Its protein is CASSGSGEGRQSYNEQYF.

Regarding this clonotype: With a much larger clone just one base away, this may be a read error. In DNA form, the CDR3 reads TGTGCCAACAGCGCGGGTCAGACCGGGGAGCTGTTTTTT. Encoded protein: CANSAGQTGELFF. The chain uses TRBV7-6 and TRBJ2-2, with D possibly TRBD2 on 5 matching bases. The CDR3 covers 13 residues. Germline V lookup: CDR1 SGHVS, CDR2 FNYEAQ.

The J gene is TRBJ2-5, the V gene TRBV6-6; 13 bases align to TRBD2. This CDR3 contains 16 residues. The germline V gene encodes CDR1 MNHNY and CDR2 SVGAGI (reference sequence). With V trimmed by 0 bases and J by 2 bases, 0 bases remained unmatched. The CDR3 here is CASSYSTSGGQETQYF. In nucleotides, the CDR3 is TGTGCCAGCAGTTACTCGACTAGCGGGGGGCAAGAGACCCAGTACTTC.